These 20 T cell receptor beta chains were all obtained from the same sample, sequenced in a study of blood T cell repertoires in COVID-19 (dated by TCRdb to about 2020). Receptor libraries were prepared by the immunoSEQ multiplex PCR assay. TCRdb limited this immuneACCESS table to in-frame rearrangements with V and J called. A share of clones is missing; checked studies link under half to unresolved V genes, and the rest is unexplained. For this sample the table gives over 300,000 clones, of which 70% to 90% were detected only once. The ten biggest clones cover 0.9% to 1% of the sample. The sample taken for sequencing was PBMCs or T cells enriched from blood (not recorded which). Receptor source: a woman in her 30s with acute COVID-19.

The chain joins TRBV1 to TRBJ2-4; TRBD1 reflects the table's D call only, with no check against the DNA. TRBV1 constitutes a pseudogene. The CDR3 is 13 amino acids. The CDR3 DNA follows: TGCACCAGCAGCGGACAGGCCAAAAACATTCAGTACTTC. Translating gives CTSSGQAKNIQYF.

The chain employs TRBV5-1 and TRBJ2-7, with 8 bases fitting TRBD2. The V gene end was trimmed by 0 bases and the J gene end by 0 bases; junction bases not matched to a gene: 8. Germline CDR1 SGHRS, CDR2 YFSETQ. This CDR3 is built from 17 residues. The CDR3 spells CASSLAVVAGNSYEQYF. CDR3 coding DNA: TGCGCCAGCAGCTTGGCCGTAGTAGCGGGGAACTCCTACGAGCAGTACTTC.

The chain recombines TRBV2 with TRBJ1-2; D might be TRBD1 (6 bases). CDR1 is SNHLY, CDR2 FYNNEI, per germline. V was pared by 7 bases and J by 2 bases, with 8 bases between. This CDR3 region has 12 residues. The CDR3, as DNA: TGTGCCAGCACAGGGGAGAACTATGGCTACACCTTC. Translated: CASTGENYGYTF.

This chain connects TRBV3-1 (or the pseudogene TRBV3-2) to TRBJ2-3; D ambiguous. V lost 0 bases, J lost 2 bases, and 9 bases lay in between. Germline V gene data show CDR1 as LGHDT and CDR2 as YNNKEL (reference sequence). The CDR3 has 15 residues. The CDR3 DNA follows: TGTGCCAGCAGCCAAGATTCTACAGACACAGATACGCAGTATTTT. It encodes CASSQDSTDTDTQYF.

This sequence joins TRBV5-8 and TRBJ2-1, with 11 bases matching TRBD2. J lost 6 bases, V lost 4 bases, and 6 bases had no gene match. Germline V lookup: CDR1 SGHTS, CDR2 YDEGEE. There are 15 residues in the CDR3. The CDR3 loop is CASSLGLAVFNEQFF. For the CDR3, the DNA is TGTGCCAGCAGCCTGGGACTAGCGGTTTTCAATGAGCAGTTCTTC.

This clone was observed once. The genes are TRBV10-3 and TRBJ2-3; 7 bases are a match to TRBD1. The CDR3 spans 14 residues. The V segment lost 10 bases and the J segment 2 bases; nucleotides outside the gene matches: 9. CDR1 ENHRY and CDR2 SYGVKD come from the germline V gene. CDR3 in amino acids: CATATGAFTDTQYF. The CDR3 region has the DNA TGTGCCACCGCAACAGGGGCCTTCACAGATACGCAGTATTTT.

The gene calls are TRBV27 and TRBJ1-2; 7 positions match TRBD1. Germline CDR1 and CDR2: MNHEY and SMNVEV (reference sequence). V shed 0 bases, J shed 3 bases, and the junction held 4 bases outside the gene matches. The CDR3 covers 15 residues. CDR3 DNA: TGTGCCAGCAGTTTATCGAGGGGACAGTACTATGGCTACACCTTC. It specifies CASSLSRGQYYGYTF.

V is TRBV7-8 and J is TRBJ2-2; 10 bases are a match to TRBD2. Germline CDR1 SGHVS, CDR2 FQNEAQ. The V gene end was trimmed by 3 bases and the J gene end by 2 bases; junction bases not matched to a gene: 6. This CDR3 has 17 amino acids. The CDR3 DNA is TGTGCCAGCAGCTTTTCGACTAGCGGGTTTAACACCGGGGAGCTGTTTTTT. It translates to CASSFSTSGFNTGELFF.

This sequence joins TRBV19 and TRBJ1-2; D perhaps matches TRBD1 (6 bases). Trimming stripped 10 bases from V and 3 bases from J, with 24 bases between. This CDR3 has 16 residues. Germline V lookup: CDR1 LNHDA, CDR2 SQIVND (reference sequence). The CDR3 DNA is TGTGCCACCAAGAGGCAGGGGTGGACGGCAGACTATGGCTACACCTTC. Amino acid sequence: CATKRQGWTADYGYTF.

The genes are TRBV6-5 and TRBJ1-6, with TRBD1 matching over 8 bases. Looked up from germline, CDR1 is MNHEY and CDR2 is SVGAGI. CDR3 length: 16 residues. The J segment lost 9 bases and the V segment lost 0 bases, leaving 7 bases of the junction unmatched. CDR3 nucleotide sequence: TGTGCCAGCAGTTACTCGTGGACAGGGTCGGGTTCACCCCTCCACTTT. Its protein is CASSYSWTGSGSPLHF.

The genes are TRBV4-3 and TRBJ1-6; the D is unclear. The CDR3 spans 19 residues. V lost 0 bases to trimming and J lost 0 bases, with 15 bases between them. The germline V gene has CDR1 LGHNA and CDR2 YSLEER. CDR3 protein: CASSQESPGGSSYNSPLHF. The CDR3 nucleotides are TGCGCCAGCAGCCAAGAATCACCCGGCGGGAGCTCCTATAATTCACCCCTCCACTTT.

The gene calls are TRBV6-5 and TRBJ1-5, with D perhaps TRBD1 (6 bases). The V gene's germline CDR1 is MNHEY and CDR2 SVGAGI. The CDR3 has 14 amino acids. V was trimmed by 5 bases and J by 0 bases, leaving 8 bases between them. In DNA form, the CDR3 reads TGTGCCAGCAGTCAGGGGTATAGCAATCAGCCCCAGCATTTT. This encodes CASSQGYSNQPQHF.

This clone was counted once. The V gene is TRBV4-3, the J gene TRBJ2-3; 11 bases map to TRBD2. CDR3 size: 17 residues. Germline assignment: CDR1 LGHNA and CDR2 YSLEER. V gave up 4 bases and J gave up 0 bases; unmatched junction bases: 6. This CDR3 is CASSLNVAGGSTDTQYF. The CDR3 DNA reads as TGCGCCAGCAGCCTCAACGTAGCGGGGGGGAGCACAGATACGCAGTATTTT.

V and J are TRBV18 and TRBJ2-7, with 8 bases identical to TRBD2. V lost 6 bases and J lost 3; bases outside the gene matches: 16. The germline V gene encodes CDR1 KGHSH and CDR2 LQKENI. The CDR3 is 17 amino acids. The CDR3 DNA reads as TGTGCCAGCTCCCAGGACTTGGCGGGGGGCCGCCGCTACGAGCAGTACTTC. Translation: CASSQDLAGGRRYEQYF.

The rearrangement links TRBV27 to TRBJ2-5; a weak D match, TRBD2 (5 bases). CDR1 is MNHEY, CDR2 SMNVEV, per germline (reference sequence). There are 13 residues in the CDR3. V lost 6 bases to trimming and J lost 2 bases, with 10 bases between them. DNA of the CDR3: TGTGCCAGCAGCCGGACTCTTCAAGAGACCCAGTACTTC. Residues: CASSRTLQETQYF.

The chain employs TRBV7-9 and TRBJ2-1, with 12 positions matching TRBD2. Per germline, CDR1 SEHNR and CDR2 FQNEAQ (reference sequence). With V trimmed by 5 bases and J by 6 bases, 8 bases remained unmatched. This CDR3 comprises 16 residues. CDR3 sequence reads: CASSPPLAGGGNEQFF. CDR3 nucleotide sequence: TGTGCCAGCAGCCCACCACTAGCGGGGGGCGGCAATGAGCAGTTCTTC. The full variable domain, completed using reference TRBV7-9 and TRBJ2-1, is DTGVSQNPRHKITKRGQNVTFRCDPISEHNRLYWYRQTLGQGPEFLTYFQNEAQLEKSRLLSDRFSAERPKGSFSTLEIQRTEQGDSAMYLCASSPPLAGGGNEQFFGPGTRLTVL.

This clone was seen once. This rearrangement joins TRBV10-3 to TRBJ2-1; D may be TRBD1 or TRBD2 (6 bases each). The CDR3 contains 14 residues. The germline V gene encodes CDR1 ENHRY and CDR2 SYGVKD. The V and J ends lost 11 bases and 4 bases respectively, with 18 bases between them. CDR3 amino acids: CASSGGGKYNEQFF. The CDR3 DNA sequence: TGTGCCTCCAGTGGAGGGGGTAAATACAATGAGCAGTTCTTC.

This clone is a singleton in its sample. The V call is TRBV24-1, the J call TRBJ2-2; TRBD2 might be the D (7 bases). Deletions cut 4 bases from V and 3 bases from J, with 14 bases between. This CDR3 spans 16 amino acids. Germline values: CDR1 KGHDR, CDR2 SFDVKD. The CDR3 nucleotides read TGTGCCACCAGTGACAACAGGGCGGGGGACACCGGGGAGCTGTTTTTT. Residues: CATSDNRAGDTGELFF.

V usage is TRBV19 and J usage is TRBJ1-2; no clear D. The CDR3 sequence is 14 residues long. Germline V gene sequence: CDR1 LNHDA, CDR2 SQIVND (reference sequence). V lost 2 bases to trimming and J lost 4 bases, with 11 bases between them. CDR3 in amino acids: CASSIFPQAYGYTF. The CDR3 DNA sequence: TGTGCCAGTAGTATATTCCCCCAGGCCTATGGCTACACCTTC.

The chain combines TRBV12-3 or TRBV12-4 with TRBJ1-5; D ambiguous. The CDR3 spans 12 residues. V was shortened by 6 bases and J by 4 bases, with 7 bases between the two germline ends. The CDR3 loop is CASSRENQPQHF. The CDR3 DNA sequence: TGTGCCAGCAGCCGAGAGAATCAGCCCCAGCATTTT.